This T cell receptor beta chain was recorded in a study of shared clonotypes between healthy human individuals. The study, taken as a whole, reports: Sorted-subset sequencing was shown by rarefaction to be incomplete despite large depth. Naive CD4 clonotype sharing across a few donors was around 5%.

Negatively enriched CD4+ T cells were divided by CD45RA into naive and memory. The test was conducted at deep level. The table came from immunoSEQ multiplex PCR; TCRdb's copy has only in-frame clones and leaves some out. The sample has approximately 2.5 million clones, over 85% seen once. With regard to this clone: What it binds is not known.

The origin of this receptor is a man younger than 35 in good health. Sequenced sample: naive CD4+ T cells sorted from blood. Subset indicated: CD45RA+ positively selected.

The chain's CDR3 is CSAGGTLPYNEQFF. The CDR3 DNA reads TGCAGCGCCGGAGGTACCCTTCCCTACAATGAGCAGTTCTTC. The chain links TRBV29-1 to TRBJ2-1; tentative D call: TRBD2 (5 bases). This CDR3 is 14 amino acids long. Germline values: CDR1 SQVTM, CDR2 ANQGSEA. The V end was cut by 7 bases, the J end by 2 bases, with 15 bases between.